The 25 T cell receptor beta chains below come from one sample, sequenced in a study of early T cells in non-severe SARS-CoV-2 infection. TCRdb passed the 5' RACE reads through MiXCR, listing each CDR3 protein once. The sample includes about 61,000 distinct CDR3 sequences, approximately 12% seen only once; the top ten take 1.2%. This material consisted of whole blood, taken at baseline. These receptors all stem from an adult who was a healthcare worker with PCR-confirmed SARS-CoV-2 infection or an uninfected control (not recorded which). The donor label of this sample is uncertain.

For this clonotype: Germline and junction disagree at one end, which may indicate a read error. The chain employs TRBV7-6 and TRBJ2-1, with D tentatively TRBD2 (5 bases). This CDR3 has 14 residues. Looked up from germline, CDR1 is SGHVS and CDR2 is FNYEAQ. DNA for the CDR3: TGTGTCAGCAGCTTAGCGTCTCTTTCGGGTGAGCAGTTCTTC. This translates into CVSSLASLSGEQFF.

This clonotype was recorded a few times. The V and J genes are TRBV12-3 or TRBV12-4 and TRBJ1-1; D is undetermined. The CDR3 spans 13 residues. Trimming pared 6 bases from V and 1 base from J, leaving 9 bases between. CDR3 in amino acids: CASSPYRNTEAFF. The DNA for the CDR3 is TGTGCCAGCAGCCCTTACAGGAACACTGAAGCTTTCTTT.

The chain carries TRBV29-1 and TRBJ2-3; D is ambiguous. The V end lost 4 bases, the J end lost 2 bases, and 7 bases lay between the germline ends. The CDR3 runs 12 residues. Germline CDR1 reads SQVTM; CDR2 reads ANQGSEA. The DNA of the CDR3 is TGCAGCGTTGTATCCAACACAGATACGCAGTATTTT. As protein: CSVVSNTDTQYF.

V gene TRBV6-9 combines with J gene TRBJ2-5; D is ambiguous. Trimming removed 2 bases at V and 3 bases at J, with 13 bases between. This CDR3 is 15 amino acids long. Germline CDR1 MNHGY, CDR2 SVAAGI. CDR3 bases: TGTGCCAGCAGTTATAACCTAGACCCGAAAGAGACCCAGTACTTC. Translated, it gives CASSYNLDPKETQYF.

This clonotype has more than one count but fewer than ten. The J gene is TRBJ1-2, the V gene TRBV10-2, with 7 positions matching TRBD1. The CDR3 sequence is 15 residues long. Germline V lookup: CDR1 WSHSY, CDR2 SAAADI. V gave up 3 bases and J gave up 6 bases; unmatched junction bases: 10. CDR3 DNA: TGCGCCAGCAGTGATCCGAACAGGGGTTTACATGGCTACACCTTC. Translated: CASSDPNRGLHGYTF.

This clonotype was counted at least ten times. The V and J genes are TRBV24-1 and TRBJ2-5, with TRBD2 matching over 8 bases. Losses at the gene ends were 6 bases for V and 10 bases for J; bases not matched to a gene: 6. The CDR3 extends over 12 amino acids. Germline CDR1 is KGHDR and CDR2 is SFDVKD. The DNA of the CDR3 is TGTGCCACCAGTTTCCGGGGGGGCGGCCAGTACTTC. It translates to CATSFRGGGQYF.

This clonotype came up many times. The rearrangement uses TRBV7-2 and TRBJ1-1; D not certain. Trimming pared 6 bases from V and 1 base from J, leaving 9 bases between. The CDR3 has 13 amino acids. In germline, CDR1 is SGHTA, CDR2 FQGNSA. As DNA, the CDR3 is TGTGCCAGCAGGTACCCGGGGAACACTGAAGCTTTCTTT. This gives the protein CASRYPGNTEAFF.

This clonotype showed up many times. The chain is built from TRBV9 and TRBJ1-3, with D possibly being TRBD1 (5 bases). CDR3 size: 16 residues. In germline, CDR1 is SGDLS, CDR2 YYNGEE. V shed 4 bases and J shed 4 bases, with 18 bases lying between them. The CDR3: CASSPVRGARGNTIYF. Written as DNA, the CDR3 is TGTGCCAGCAGCCCAGTCCGGGGCGCTCGAGGAAACACCATATATTTT.

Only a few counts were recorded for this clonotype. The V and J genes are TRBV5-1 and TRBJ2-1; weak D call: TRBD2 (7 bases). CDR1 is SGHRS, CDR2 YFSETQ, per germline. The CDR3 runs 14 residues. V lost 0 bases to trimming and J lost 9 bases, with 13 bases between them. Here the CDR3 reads CASSLEGGPVEQFF. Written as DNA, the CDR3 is TGCGCCAGCAGCTTGGAGGGGGGGCCGGTTGAGCAGTTCTTC.

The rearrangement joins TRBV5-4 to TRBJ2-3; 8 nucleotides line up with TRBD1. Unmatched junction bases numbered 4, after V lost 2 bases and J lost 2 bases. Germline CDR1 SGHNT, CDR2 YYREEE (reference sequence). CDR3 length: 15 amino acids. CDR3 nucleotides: TGTGCCAGCAGCTTCGGACAGGGCCTCACAGATACGCAGTATTTT. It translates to CASSFGQGLTDTQYF.

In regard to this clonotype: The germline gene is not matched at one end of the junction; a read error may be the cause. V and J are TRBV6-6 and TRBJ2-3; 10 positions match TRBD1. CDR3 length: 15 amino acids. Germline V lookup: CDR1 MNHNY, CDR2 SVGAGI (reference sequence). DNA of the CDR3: TGTGCCAGCAGTCCCCGGGACAGGGGCACCGATACGCAGTATTTT. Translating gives CASSPRDRGTDTQYF.

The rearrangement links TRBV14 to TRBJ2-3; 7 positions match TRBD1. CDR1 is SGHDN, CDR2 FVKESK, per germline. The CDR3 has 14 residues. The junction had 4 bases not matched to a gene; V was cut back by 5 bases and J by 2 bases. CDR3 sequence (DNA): TGTGCCAGCAGCTCCGACAGGGTCACAGATACGCAGTATTTT. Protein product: CASSSDRVTDTQYF.

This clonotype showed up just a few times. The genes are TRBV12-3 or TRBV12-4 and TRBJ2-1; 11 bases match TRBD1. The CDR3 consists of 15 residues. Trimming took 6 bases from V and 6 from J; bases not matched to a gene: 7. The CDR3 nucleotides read TGTGCCAGCAGACGGACAGGGGGCGCCCCCAATGAGCAGTTCTTC. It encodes CASRRTGGAPNEQFF.

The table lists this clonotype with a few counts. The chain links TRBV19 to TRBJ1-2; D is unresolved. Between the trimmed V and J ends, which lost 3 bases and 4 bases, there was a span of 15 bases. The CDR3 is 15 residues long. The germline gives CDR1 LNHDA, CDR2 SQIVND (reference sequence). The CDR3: CASSIRSPATYGYTF. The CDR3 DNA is TGTGCCAGTAGTATTCGTTCGCCGGCGACCTATGGCTACACCTTC.

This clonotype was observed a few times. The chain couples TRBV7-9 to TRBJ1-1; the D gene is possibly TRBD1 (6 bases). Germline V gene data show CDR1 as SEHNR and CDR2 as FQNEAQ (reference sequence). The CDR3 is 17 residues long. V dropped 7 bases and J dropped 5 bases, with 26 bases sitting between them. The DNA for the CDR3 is TGTGCCAGCAACCCCCCGAGGGTGGACAAGGGGGGGACTGAAGCTTTCTTT. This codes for CASNPPRVDKGGTEAFF.

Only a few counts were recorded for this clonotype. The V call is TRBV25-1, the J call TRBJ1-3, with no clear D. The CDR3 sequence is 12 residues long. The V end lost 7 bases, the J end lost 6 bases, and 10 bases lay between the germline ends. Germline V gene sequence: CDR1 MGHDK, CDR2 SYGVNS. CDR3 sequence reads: CASMGPENTIYF. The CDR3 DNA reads TGTGCCAGCATGGGTCCAGAAAACACCATATATTTT.

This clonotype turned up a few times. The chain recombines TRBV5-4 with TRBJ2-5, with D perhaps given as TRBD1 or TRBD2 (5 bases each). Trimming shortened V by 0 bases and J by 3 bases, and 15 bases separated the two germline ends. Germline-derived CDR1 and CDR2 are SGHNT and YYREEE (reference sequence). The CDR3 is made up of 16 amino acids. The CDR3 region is CASSLERDPGEETQYF. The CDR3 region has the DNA TGTGCCAGCAGCTTGGAGAGGGACCCCGGAGAAGAGACCCAGTACTTC. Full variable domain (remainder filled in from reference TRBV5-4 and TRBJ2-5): ETGVTQSPTHLIKTRGQQVTLRCSSQSGHNTVSWYQQALGQGPQFIFQYYREEENGRGNFPPRFSGLQFPNYSSELNVNALELDDSALYLCASSLERDPGEETQYFGPGTRLLVL.

CDR3 bases: TGTGCCAGCGCTTCACAGGCCCCAGATACGCAGTATTTT. Residues: CASASQAPDTQYF. The rearrangement joins TRBV6-5 to TRBJ2-3, with D possibly matching TRBD1 (5 bases). Germline CDR1 is MNHEY and CDR2 is SVGAGI. This CDR3 comprises 13 residues. Trimming pared 8 bases from V and 4 bases from J, leaving 13 bases between.

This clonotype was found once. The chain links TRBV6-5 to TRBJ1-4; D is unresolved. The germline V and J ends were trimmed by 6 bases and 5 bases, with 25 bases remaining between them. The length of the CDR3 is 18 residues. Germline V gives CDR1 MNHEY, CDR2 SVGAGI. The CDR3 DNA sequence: TGTGCCAGCAGCAACTACCCATTCCGGACGGGGATCAATGAAAAACTGTTTTTT. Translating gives CASSNYPFRTGINEKLFF.

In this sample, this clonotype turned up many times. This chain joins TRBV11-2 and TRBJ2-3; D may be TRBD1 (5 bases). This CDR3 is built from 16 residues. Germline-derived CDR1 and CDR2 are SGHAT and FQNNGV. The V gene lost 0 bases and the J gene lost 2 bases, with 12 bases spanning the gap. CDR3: CASSLDGALITDTQYF. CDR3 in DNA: TGTGCCAGCAGCTTAGATGGGGCCCTGATCACAGATACGCAGTATTTT.

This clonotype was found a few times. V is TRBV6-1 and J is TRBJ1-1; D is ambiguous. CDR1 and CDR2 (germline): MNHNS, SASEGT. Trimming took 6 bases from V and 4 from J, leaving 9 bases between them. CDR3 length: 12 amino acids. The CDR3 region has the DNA TGTGCCAGCAGCCTTGATATCACTGAAGCTTTCTTT. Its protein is CASSLDITEAFF.

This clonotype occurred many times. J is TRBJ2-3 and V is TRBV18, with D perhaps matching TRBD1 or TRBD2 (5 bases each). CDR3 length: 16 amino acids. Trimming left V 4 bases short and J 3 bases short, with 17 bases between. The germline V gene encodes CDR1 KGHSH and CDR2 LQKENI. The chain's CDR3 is CASSQGRGLFTDTQYF. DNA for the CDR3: TGTGCCAGCTCACAGGGCCGGGGCCTCTTTACAGATACGCAGTATTTT.

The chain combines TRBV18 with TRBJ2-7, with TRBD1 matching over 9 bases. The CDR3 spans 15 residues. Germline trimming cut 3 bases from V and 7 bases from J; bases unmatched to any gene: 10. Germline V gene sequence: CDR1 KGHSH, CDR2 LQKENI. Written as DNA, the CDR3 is TGTGCCAGCTCACCTTCCGGGACAGGGCCTACGGAGCAGTACGTC. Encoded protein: CASSPSGTGPTEQYV.

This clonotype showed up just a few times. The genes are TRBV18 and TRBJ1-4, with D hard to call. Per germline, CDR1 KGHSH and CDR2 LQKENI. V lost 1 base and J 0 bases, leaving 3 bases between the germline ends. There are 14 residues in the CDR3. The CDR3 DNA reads TGTGCCAGCTCACCACAGACAACTAATGAAAAACTGTTTTTT. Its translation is CASSPQTTNEKLFF.

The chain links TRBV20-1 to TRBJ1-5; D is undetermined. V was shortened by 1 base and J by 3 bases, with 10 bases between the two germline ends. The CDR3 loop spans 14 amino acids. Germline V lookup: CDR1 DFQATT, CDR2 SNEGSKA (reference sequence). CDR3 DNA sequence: TGCAGTGCTAGAGGGGCCACAGACAATCAGCCCCAGCATTTT. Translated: CSARGATDNQPQHF.